This paragraph reports one T cell receptor (beta chain). PCR was performed using 60 Vbeta and 13 Jbeta primers. Produced via immunoSEQ multiplex PCR; TCRdb's table is partial and in-frame only. The sample yields 100,000 or so clones, around 72% seen once. These data originate in a study of cytomegalovirus exposure and HLA in healthy donors. The CDR3 length is 14 residues. The germline CDR1 and CDR2 sequences are SEHNR and FQNEAQ (reference sequence). The ends were cut back, 1 base at V and 6 bases at J, with 10 bases in the middle. Specimen: PBMCs. The sequence derives from a male donor in good health and CMV-seropositive. The V call is TRBV7-9, the J call TRBJ1-3; D is undetermined. The CDR3 DNA sequence: TGTGCCAGCAGCTTAGTAGCCCACAAAAACACCATATATTTT. It translates to CASSLVAHKNTIYF.